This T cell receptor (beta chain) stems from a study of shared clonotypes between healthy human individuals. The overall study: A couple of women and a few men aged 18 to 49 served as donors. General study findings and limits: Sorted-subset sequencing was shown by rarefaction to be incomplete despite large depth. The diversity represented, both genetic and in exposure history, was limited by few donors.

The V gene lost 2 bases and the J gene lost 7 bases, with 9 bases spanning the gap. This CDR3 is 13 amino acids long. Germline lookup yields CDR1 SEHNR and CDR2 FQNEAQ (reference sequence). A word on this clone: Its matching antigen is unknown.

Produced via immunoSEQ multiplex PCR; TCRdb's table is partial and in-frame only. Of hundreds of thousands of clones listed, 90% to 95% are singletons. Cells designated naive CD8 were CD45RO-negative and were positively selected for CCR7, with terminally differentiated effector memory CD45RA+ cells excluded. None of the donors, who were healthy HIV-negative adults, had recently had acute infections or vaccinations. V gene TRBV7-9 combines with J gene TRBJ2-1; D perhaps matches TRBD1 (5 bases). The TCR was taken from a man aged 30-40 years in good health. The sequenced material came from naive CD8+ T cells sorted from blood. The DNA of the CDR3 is TGTGCCAGCAGCTTACCAGGGCGGAATGAGCAGTTCTTC. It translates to CASSLPGRNEQFF. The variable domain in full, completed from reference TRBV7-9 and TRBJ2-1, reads DTGVSQNPRHKITKRGQNVTFRCDPISEHNRLYWYRQTLGQGPEFLTYFQNEAQLEKSRLLSDRFSAERPKGSFSTLEIQRTEQGDSAMYLCASSLPGRNEQFFGPGTRLTVL.